This T cell receptor (beta chain) derives from a study of CD8+CD57+ T cells in acquired aplastic anemia. In the study overall: Sorted CD4+ and CD8+ cells yielded DNA averaging approximately 3 ug.

Whole-study results and caveats: CD8+ Simpson's diversity did not differ significantly between patients and controls.

Trimming removed 1 base from V and 7 bases from J, with 4 bases in between. Germline CDR1 reads SEHNR; CDR2 reads FQNEAQ (reference sequence). The CDR3 sequence is 12 residues long. This clonotype has ten or more counts. Its cognate antigen is unknown. TCR beta VDJ and CDR3 were profiled, and genomic DNA was the template. TCRdb re-analysed the reads in MiXCR, keeping a single row per CDR3 protein. Among about 180,000 distinct CDR3 sequences listed, roughly 63% were seen once. Patients included in sequencing had previously demonstrated CD8+CD57+ cell expansion by flow cytometry. The sequence came from a human donor with aplastic anemia. The rearrangement links TRBV7-9 to TRBJ1-4; D not certain. The sample was sorted CD4+, CD8+, or CD8+CD57+ T cells (not recorded which) from PBMCs. The CDR3 coding sequence is TGTGCCAGCAGCTTAGGGCGTGAAAAACTGTTTTTT. It is translated as CASSLGREKLFF.